Sequencing of this TCR beta chain was carried out in a study of human T cells and chemical hapten exposure. Unique molecular identifiers were attached to individual cDNA molecules within the library. TCRdb passed the RACE reads through MiXCR, listing each CDR3 protein once. Of tens of thousands of distinct CDR3 sequences detected, more than 10% appear once; the ten largest clones hold about 3.5%. CDR1 and CDR2 (germline): MNHEY, SVGAGI. V was cut by 6 bases and J by 1 base, with 15 bases left in between. The CDR3 length is 15 residues. Sample time point: patch test 3, about 24 weeks after DPC sensitization. Treatment described: therapeutic diphenylcyclopropenone sensitization with weekly scalp DPC.

The source is a woman aged 50 to 60 with alopecia areata. Some clones in this sample may be carry-over from other donors' samples. The chain recombines TRBV6-5 with TRBJ1-1, with D unresolved. Here the sequenced sample was whole blood, taken in connection with sensitization to the hapten diphenylcyclopropenone (DPC). The CDR3 nucleotides are TGTGCCAGCAGGGGCGAGGCAGTTACGAACACTGAAGCTTTCTTT. As protein: CASRGEAVTNTEAFF.